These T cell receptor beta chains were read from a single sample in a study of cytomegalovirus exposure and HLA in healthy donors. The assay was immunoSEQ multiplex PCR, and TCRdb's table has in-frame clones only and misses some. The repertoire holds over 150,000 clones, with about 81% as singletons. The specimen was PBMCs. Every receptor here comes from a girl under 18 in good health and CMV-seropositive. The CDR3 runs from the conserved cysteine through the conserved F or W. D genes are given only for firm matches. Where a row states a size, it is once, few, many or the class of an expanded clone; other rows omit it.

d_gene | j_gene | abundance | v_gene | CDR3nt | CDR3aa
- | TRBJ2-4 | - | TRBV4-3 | TGCGCCAGCAGCCAGCGAGCCAAAAACATTCAGTACTTC | CASSQRAKNIQYF
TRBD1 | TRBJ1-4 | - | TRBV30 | TGTGCCTGGAGCGGACTCGGGACAGCAACTAATGAAAAACTGTTTTTT | CAWSGLGTATNEKLFF
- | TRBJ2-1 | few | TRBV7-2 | TGTGCCAGCAGCTTTTTGGGGCCCGGGGGAGAGCAGTTCTTC | CASSFLGPGGEQFF
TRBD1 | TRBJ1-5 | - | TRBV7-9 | TGTGCCAGCAGCGCCAGGGGGCAGCCCCAGCATTTT | CASSARGQPQHF
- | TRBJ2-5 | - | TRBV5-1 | TGCGCCAGCAGCTTTGTCGGCAGTCCGGGAGAGACCCAGTACTTC | CASSFVGSPGETQYF
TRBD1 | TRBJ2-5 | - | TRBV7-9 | TGTGCCAGCAGCCGTCAGGGGGCTGGGTACCAAGAGACCCAGTACTTC | CASSRQGAGYQETQYF
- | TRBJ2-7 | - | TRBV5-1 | TGCGCCAGCAGCTTATCCGGGACAAGGTCCTACGAGCAGTACTTC | CASSLSGTRSYEQYF
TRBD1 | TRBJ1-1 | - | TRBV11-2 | TGTGCCAGCAGCTTAATAACAAGACAGGGGATCATGAACACTGAAGCTTTCTTT | CASSLITRQGIMNTEAFF
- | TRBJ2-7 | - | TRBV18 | TGTGCCAGCTCACGTGACGGGGGACGCGAGCAGTACTTC | CASSRDGGREQYF
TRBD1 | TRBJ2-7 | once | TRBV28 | TGTGCCAGCAGTTCTGACAGGGACGGTATATTCTACGAGCAGTACTTC | CASSSDRDGIFYEQYF
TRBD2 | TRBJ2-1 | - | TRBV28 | TGTGCCAGCAGTTTCCTAGCGGGAGGGGGTGAGCAGTTCTTC | CASSFLAGGGEQFF
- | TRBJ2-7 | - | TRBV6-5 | TGTGCCAGCAGGCACAGGGCGATGCGACCCTACGAGCAGTACTTC | CASRHRAMRPYEQYF
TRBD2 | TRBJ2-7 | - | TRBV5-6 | TGTGCCAGCAGCATCCCCGGGACTAGGCATGCCGAGCAGTACTTC | CASSIPGTRHAEQYF
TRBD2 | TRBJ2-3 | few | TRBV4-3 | TGCGCCAGCAGCCAAGATCGAGCGGGGGGGACAGATACGCAGTATTTT | CASSQDRAGGTDTQYF
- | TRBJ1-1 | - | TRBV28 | TGTGCCAGCAGTGGTCGCTCCAGGGAAAGGGGGAACACTGAAGCTTTCTTT | CASSGRSRERGNTEAFF
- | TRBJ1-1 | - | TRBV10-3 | TGTGCCATCAGGTCGCAGGGAGGGAGGACTGAAGCTTTCTTT | CAIRSQGGRTEAFF
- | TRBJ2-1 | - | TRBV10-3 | TGTGCCATCAGTGACCGCGGCCTTAACTCCTACAATGAGCAGTTCTTC | CAISDRGLNSYNEQFF
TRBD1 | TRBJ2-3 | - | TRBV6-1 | TGTGCCAGCAGTGTATCCACAGGGGGCCGGACAGATACGCAGTATTTT | CASSVSTGGRTDTQYF
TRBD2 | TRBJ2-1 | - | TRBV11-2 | TGTGCCAGCAGCTTAGGCCCGGGAGGCAGGGAGACCGGAAGCATGTTCTTC | CASSLGPGGRETGSMFF
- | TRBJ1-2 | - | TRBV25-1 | TGTGCCAGCAGTGGCCCGACGGGGACACTCGTTGGCTACACCTTC | CASSGPTGTLVGYTF
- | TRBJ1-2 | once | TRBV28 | TGTGCCAGCAGTTTGTGGGGAGGACCCTATGGCTACACCTTC | CASSLWGGPYGYTF
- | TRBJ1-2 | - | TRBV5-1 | TGCGCCAGCAGCCCAGACAGCGCCTATAACTATGGCTACACCTTC | CASSPDSAYNYGYTF
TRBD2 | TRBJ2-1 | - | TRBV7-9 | TGTGCCAGCAGGACCAGGACTAGCGGGAGGGGGGATGTCTACAATGAGCAGTTCTTC | CASRTRTSGRGDVYNEQFF
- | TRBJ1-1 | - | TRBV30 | TGTGCCTGGAGTGTACCCACAGGGAGAAGTAGCACTGAAGCTTTCTTT | CAWSVPTGRSSTEAFF
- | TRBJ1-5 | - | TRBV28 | TGTGCCGTCAATGATCAGCCCCAGCATTTT | CAVNDQPQHF
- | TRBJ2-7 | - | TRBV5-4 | TGTGCCAGCAGCTTCAGGGAAACTTTCGAGCAGTACTTC | CASSFRETFEQYF
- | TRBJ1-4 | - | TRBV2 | TGTGCCAGCAGTGGGCAGGACAGATATAATGAAAAACTGTTTTTT | CASSGQDRYNEKLFF
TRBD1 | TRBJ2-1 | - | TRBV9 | TGTGCCAGCAGCCCTTGGCACAGGGGGTTTTATGATGAGCAGTTCTTC | CASSPWHRGFYDEQFF
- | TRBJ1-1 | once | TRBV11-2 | TGTGCCAGCAGCTTAGGGGGCAGGGGTCCGAACACTGAAGCTTTCTTT | CASSLGGRGPNTEAFF
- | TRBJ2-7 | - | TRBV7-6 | TGTGCCAGCAGCGATACTAGGAGGGGCGCCTACGAGCAGTACTTC | CASSDTRRGAYEQYF
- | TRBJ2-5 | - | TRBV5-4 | TGTGCCAGCAGCTTGGGTGAAACGGGAAACCAAGAGACCCAGTACTTC | CASSLGETGNQETQYF
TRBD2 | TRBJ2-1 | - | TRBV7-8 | TGTGCCAGCAGCTTAGTGGGACTAGTCCCTAATGAGCAGTTCTTC | CASSLVGLVPNEQFF
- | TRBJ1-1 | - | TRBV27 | TGTGCCAGCAGTTTTCGTCCGGGGGAAGGCACTGAAGCTTTCTTT | CASSFRPGEGTEAFF
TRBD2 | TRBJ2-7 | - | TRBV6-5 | TGTGCCAGCAGTTACCGCACCGCTAGCGGACCCTACGAGCAGTACTTC | CASSYRTASGPYEQYF
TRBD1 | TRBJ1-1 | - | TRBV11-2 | TGTGCCAGCAGCCCACGACAGGGGGCGCGGGAGAGGGGCACTGAAGCTTTCTTT | CASSPRQGARERGTEAFF
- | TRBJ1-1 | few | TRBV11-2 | TGTGCCAGCAGCTTAGGGCACGGGACAAGTCTAACGATGAACACTGAAGCTTTCTTT | CASSLGHGTSLTMNTEAFF
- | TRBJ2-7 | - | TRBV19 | TGTGCCAGTAGTATCGGCAGGGGGACTAGCTACGAGCAGTACTTC | CASSIGRGTSYEQYF
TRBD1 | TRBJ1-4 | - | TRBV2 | TGTGCCAGCAGTGGACGGAGATTGGGACAGGGCGGGGAAAAACTGTTTTTT | CASSGRRLGQGGEKLFF
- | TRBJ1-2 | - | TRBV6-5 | TGTGCCAGCCTTACCCGGGGGGCTAACTATGGCTACACCTTC | CASLTRGANYGYTF
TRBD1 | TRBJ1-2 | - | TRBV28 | TGTGCCAGCAGTGCCCAAACCCGGGACAGGGGATCGCACTATGGCTACACCTTC | CASSAQTRDRGSHYGYTF
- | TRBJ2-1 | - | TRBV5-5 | TGTGCCAGCAGCTTGGCAGGCAGTTTTTACAATGAGCAGTTCTTC | CASSLAGSFYNEQFF
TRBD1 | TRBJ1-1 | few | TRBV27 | TGTGCCAGCACCCCGTTAGGGACAGGGGGCTGGGGCACTGAAGCTTTCTTT | CASTPLGTGGWGTEAFF
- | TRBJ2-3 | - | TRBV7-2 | TGTGCCAGCAGCTTAAGTGGGGCAACAGATACGCAGTATTTT | CASSLSGATDTQYF
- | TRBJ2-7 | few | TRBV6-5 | TGTGCCAGCAGTCGGGACAAACTCCTTTCGGGGCAGTACTTC | CASSRDKLLSGQYF
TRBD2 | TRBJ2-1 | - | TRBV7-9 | TGTGCCAGCAGCCCATCAGACGCGGGAGTGGGTCCAAATGAGCAGTTCTTC | CASSPSDAGVGPNEQFF
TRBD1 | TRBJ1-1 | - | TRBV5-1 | TGCGCCAGCAGCGTAACAGGGGCGAACACTGAAGCTTTCTTT | CASSVTGANTEAFF
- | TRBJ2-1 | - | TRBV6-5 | TGTGCCAGCAGTTCCCGACAAAAGCAGTTCTTC | CASSSRQKQFF
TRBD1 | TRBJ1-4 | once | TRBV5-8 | TGTGCCAGCAGCTTGGAGGGGACAGGGGGAGAAAAACTGTTTTTT | CASSLEGTGGEKLFF
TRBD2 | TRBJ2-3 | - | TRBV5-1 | TGCGCCAGCAGCTTGGGAGGGACTAGCGGGTTCACAGATACGCAGTATTTT | CASSLGGTSGFTDTQYF